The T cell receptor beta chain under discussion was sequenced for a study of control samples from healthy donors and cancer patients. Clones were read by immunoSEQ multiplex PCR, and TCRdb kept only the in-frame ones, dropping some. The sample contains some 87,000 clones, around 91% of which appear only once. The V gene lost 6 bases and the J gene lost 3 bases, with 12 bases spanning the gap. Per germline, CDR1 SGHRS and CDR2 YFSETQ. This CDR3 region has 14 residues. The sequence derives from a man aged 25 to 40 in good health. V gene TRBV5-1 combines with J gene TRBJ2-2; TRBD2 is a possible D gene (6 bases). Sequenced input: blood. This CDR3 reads CASTNTGDTGELFF. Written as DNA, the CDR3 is TGCGCCAGCACGAATACGGGAGACACCGGGGAGCTGTTTTTT.